The 19 T cell receptor beta chains given below trace back to one sample, sequenced in a study of blood T cell repertoires in COVID-19. Only in-frame clones appear in the TCRdb table, and some are missing; sequencing was by immunoSEQ multiplex PCR. The table shows approximately 230,000 clones, with 65% to 90% occurring only once. Source material: PBMCs or T cells enriched from blood (not recorded which). The receptors derive from a man aged 35-49 years who had recovered from COVID-19.

This chain links TRBV19 with TRBJ1-4; 7 nucleotides agree with TRBD1. CDR3 length equals 15 residues. Germline V gene data show CDR1 as LNHDA and CDR2 as SQIVND (reference sequence). V gave up 6 bases and J gave up 3 bases; unmatched junction bases: 7. The CDR3 DNA sequence: TGTGCCAGTAGCGACCGGGACAGTCCTAATGAAAAACTGTTTTTT. Protein product: CASSDRDSPNEKLFF.

The chain combines TRBV29-1 with TRBJ1-6; D is undetermined. Trimming cost V 4 bases and J 6 bases, with 10 bases left between them. The CDR3 totals 13 residues. Germline V gives CDR1 SQVTM, CDR2 ANQGSEA. CDR3 sequence (DNA): TGCAGCGTTGTACACAGACCTAATTCACCCCTCCACTTT. Protein product: CSVVHRPNSPLHF.

The V and J genes are TRBV7-2 and TRBJ2-1; the D gene is possibly TRBD1 (6 bases). With 5 bases removed from V and 0 bases from J, the gap between germline ends came to 14 bases. The length of the CDR3 is 16 residues. Germline CDR1 SGHTA, CDR2 FQGNSA. The CDR3 nucleotides read TGTGCCAGCAGCCTACAGGGAATAAGCTCCTACAATGAGCAGTTCTTC. Translated, it gives CASSLQGISSYNEQFF.

This clone was seen a single time. The chain employs TRBV4-1 and TRBJ2-7; D may be TRBD2 (7 bases). Trimming took 3 bases from V and 3 from J, leaving 15 bases between them. This CDR3 is 15 amino acids long. The germline gives CDR1 MGHRA, CDR2 YSYEKL. The CDR3 loop reads CASSQSSGGLYEQYF. CDR3 nucleotide sequence: TGCGCCAGCAGCCAGAGCTCGGGGGGCCTCTACGAGCAGTACTTC.

V and J are TRBV23-1 and TRBJ2-1; TRBD1 matches 7 bases. TRBV23-1 is reported as an ORF; its role is uncertain. J was trimmed by 4 bases and V by 3 bases; bases with no gene match: 12. CDR3 length equals 17 residues. This CDR3 is CASSHPTTGEPYNEQFF. In DNA form, the CDR3 reads TGCGCCAGCAGTCACCCAACAACAGGGGAACCTTACAATGAGCAGTTCTTC.

V gene TRBV5-1 combines with J gene TRBJ1-2; D may be TRBD1 (6 bases). Trimming stripped 0 bases from V and 2 bases from J, with 11 bases between. The CDR3 totals 15 residues. Germline CDR1 SGHRS, CDR2 YFSETQ. As DNA, the CDR3 is TGCGCCAGCAGCTTGGGTCCAGGGGAAAACTATGGCTACACCTTC. This sequence encodes CASSLGPGENYGYTF.

The J gene is TRBJ2-7, the V gene TRBV5-6; 7 nucleotides line up with TRBD1. The CDR3 contains 14 residues. Looked up from germline, CDR1 is SGHDT and CDR2 is YYEEEE. V shed 3 bases and J 4 bases; nucleotides not matched to a gene: 7. The CDR3 DNA is TGTGCCAGCAGCTCGTTGACAGGGCCTTACGAGCAGTACTTC. Translation: CASSSLTGPYEQYF.

The V gene is TRBV28, the J gene TRBJ2-7; 8 bases map to TRBD1. The CDR3 is made up of 15 amino acids. Germline assignment: CDR1 MDHEN and CDR2 SYDVKM. The trim removed 6 bases at V and 5 bases at J, leaving 12 bases unmatched. The CDR3 nucleotides are TGTGCCAGCAGCTCTCATACCGGGACAGGAGACGAGCAGTACTTC. Translated: CASSSHTGTGDEQYF.

DNA of the CDR3: TGCGCCAGCAGCCCCCGGACTAGCGGGGGGGGAAAGCCCACAGATACGCAGTATTTT. Amino acids: CASSPRTSGGGKPTDTQYF. This chain links TRBV4-3 with TRBJ2-3; 15 bases fit TRBD2. The CDR3 has 19 residues. Germline-derived CDR1 and CDR2 are LGHNA and YSLEER. V dropped 4 bases and J dropped 2; count of bases not matched to a gene: 10.

The chain has TRBV24-1 and TRBJ2-4; tentatively, D is TRBD2 (5 bases). Trimming stripped 5 bases from V and 8 bases from J, with 9 bases between. CDR3 size: 12 residues. CDR1 KGHDR and CDR2 SFDVKD come from the germline V gene. CDR3 region: CATSVEGDIQYF. The CDR3 coding sequence is TGTGCCACCAGTGTTGAGGGAGACATTCAGTACTTC.

The rearrangement joins TRBV18 to TRBJ2-7; 10 bases are a match to TRBD2. The CDR3 contains 13 residues. Germline CDR1 KGHSH, CDR2 LQKENI. With V trimmed by 3 bases and J by 8 bases, 4 bases remained unmatched. CDR3 loop: CASSPGTSDKQYF. DNA of the CDR3: TGTGCCAGCTCACCCGGGACTAGCGACAAGCAGTACTTC.

This clone was detected only once. The chain recombines TRBV6-5 with TRBJ1-6, with D unresolved. Trimming left V 2 bases short and J 3 bases short, with 11 bases between. The germline gives CDR1 MNHEY, CDR2 SVGAGI. This CDR3 spans 16 amino acids. CDR3 in amino acids: CASSYITNIYNSPLHF. CDR3 in DNA: TGTGCCAGCAGTTACATAACTAACATCTATAATTCACCCCTCCACTTT.

The CDR3 nucleotides are TGCGCCAGCAGCTTGGAAATCGCCTACGAGCAGTACTTC. Translation gives CASSLEIAYEQYF. The V and J genes are TRBV5-1 and TRBJ2-7; D not resolved. The V end lost 0 bases, the J end lost 2 bases, and 6 bases lay between the germline ends. In germline, CDR1 is SGHRS, CDR2 YFSETQ. This CDR3 has 13 residues. Complete variable domain (other parts from reference TRBV5-1 and TRBJ2-7): KAGVTQTPRYLIKTRGQQVTLSCSPISGHRSVSWYQQTPGQGLQFLFEYFSETQRNKGNFPGRFSGRQFSNSRSEMNVSTLELGDSALYLCASSLEIAYEQYFGPGTRLTVT.

The J gene is TRBJ2-2, the V gene TRBV29-1, with 7 bases matching TRBD1. V dropped 7 bases and J dropped 4; count of bases not matched to a gene: 12. Germline values: CDR1 SQVTM, CDR2 ANQGSEA. The length of the CDR3 is 15 residues. The CDR3 sequence is CSGTGALGVTGELFF. The DNA of the CDR3 is TGCAGCGGAACAGGGGCCTTAGGGGTCACCGGGGAGCTGTTTTTT.

The CDR3 nucleotides are TGTGCCAGCTCAATACTGGGGAGGACCGGAGATACGCAGTATTTT. It translates to CASSILGRTGDTQYF. The rearrangement links TRBV18 to TRBJ2-3; D is perhaps TRBD2 (6 bases). The V gene's germline CDR1 is KGHSH and CDR2 LQKENI. The CDR3 covers 15 residues. The V and J ends lost 5 bases and 5 bases respectively, with 17 bases between them.

The CDR3 bases are TGTGCCAGCAGCTGGGCGGGACTAGCGGGCCCCTACAATGAGCAGTTCTTC. This sequence encodes CASSWAGLAGPYNEQFF. This rearrangement joins TRBV7-2 to TRBJ2-1; 12 nucleotides match TRBD2. Germline V gene sequence: CDR1 SGHTA, CDR2 FQGNSA. This CDR3 region has 17 residues. After removal of 4 bases from V and 2 bases from J, the junction contained 6 bases not matched to a gene. Variable domain in full (rest from reference TRBV7-2 and TRBJ2-1): GAGVSQSPSNKVTEKGKDVELRCDPISGHTALYWYRQSLGQGLEFLIYFQGNSAPDKSGLPSDRFSAERTGGSVSTLTIQRTQQEDSAVYLCASSWAGLAGPYNEQFFGPGTRLTVL.

The rearrangement links TRBV7-2 to TRBJ1-1, with 8 bases fitting TRBD1. The CDR3 spans 16 residues. Trimming removed 4 bases from V and 1 base from J; junction bases left unmatched: 8. Germline CDR1 reads SGHTA; CDR2 reads FQGNSA. The CDR3 spells CASSSGTGLKNTEAFF. CDR3 coding DNA: TGTGCCAGCAGCTCCGGGACAGGCCTTAAGAACACTGAAGCTTTCTTT.

This chain links TRBV30 with TRBJ1-4; D remains unclear. The germline CDR1 and CDR2 sequences are GTSNPN and SVGIG (reference sequence). The CDR3 is 14 residues long. V was clipped by 1 base and J by 0 bases, with 6 bases between them. CDR3 amino acids: CAWSEPSTNEKLFF. The DNA for the CDR3 is TGTGCCTGGAGTGAGCCTTCAACTAATGAAAAACTGTTTTTT.

The rearrangement links TRBV5-4 to TRBJ2-1, with TRBD2 as a possible D gene (7 bases). V dropped 4 bases and J dropped 4 bases, with 15 bases sitting between them. The CDR3 consists of 15 residues. Germline V lookup: CDR1 SGHNT, CDR2 YYREEE (reference sequence). CDR3 residues: CASSQAGAGYNEQFF. The CDR3 DNA sequence: TGTGCCAGCAGCCAGGCGGGGGCGGGGTACAATGAGCAGTTCTTC.